A single sample is the source of the 29 T cell receptor beta chains below, sequenced in a study of neoadjuvant anti-PD-1 for oral cavity cancer (dated by TCRdb to the early 2020s). To prepare the library, the immunoSEQ multiplex PCR assay was applied. TCRdb carries this immuneACCESS record with in-frame sequences only. Its versions omit some clonotypes, under half of them owing to an unresolved V gene in the studies checked, with the rest unexplained. Counted in this sample were around 17,000 clones; approximately 61% of them appeared once. The top ten clonotypes cover about 3% of the sample. The sample's time point label is to be understood as: before neoadjuvant nivolumab. The material sequenced was PBMCs, taken before nivolumab (anti-PD-1) treatment. These receptors all stem from a person aged 40 to 85 with oral cavity squamous cell carcinoma.

The V and J genes are TRBV6-1 and TRBJ2-7, with no clear D. This CDR3 region has 15 residues. Germline V gives CDR1 MNHNS, CDR2 SASEGT. V was trimmed by 2 bases and J by 1 base, leaving 12 bases between them. CDR3 in DNA: TGTGCCAGCAGTGAAAGCACGGTGAGATCCTACGAGCAGTACTTC. Protein: CASSESTVRSYEQYF.

The genes are TRBV28 and TRBJ2-2, with a tentative D call TRBD1 (6 bases). This CDR3 region has 13 residues. Germline V gene data show CDR1 as MDHEN and CDR2 as SYDVKM. The V end was cut by 6 bases, the J end by 5 bases, with 10 bases between. This CDR3 is CASRLQGTGELFF. In DNA, the CDR3 is TGTGCCAGCAGACTACAGGGAACCGGGGAGCTGTTTTTT. Filled out from reference TRBV28 and TRBJ2-2, the complete variable domain reads DVKVTQSSRYLVKRTGEKVFLECVQDMDHENMFWYRQDPGLGLRLIYFSYDVKMKEKGDIPEGYSVSREKKERFSLILESASTNQTSMYLCASRLQGTGELFFGEGSRLTVL.

This rearrangement joins TRBV6-6 to TRBJ2-7, with unresolved D. The CDR3 spans 15 residues. Germline loops: CDR1 MNHNY, CDR2 SVGAGI (reference sequence). Trimming took 2 bases from V and 4 from J, leaving 15 bases between them. CDR3 sequence (DNA): TGTGCCAGCAGTTACGAGCCCCCGCCTACATACGAGCAGTACTTC. It is translated as CASSYEPPPTYEQYF.

The chain has TRBV29-1 and TRBJ2-7; 9 bases agree with TRBD1. This CDR3 is built from 13 residues. Germline trimming cut 4 bases from V and 3 bases from J; bases unmatched to any gene: 4. CDR1 and CDR2 (germline): SQVTM, ANQGSEA. The CDR3 nucleotides read TGCAGCGTTGGGGGACAGGGTAACTACGAGCAGTACTTC. The encoded protein is CSVGGQGNYEQYF.

The chain employs TRBV7-3 and TRBJ2-3; 10 nucleotides align to TRBD2. Germline V lookup: CDR1 SGHTA, CDR2 FQGTGA. V lost 2 bases, J lost 3 bases, and 5 bases stayed unmatched. The CDR3 runs 16 residues. CDR3 sequence: CASSLGVAGGTDTQYF. CDR3 nucleotides: TGTGCCAGCAGCTTAGGAGTAGCGGGAGGAACAGATACGCAGTATTTT.

This clone was detected only a few times. This chain joins TRBV6-5 and TRBJ2-3; no clear D gene. V dropped 0 bases and J dropped 9 bases, with 4 bases sitting between them. The CDR3 has 11 residues. CDR1 is MNHEY and CDR2 is SVGAGI in the germline V gene. CDR3 protein: CASSYSSTQYF. The DNA for the CDR3 is TGTGCCAGCAGTTACTCATCGACGCAGTATTTT.

The chain combines TRBV13 with TRBJ1-2; D is uncertain. V was trimmed by 2 bases and J by 7 bases, leaving 11 bases between them. CDR1 PRHDT and CDR2 FYEKMQ come from the germline V gene (reference sequence). CDR3 length: 13 amino acids. CDR3 amino acids: CASSLKGFAGYTF. The DNA of the CDR3 is TGTGCCAGCAGCTTAAAGGGATTTGCTGGCTACACCTTC.

This chain connects TRBV5-1 to TRBJ1-1, with 10 bases lining up with TRBD1. Germline values: CDR1 SGHRS, CDR2 YFSETQ. Trimming took 2 bases from V and 6 from J; bases not matched to a gene: 4. The CDR3 has 14 residues. The CDR3 here is CASSLDRGPAEAFF. The CDR3 region has the DNA TGCGCCAGCAGCTTAGACAGGGGGCCGGCTGAAGCTTTCTTT.

The chain combines TRBV5-1 with TRBJ1-2; no firm D call. Germline CDR1 and CDR2: SGHRS and YFSETQ. The CDR3 totals 14 residues. Between the trimmed V and J ends, which lost 2 bases and 0 bases, there was a span of 8 bases. CDR3 nucleotide sequence: TGCGCCAGCAGCTTCGGGGTGTCTAACTATGGCTACACCTTC. Amino acid sequence: CASSFGVSNYGYTF.

The chain is built from TRBV20-1 and TRBJ2-1; D gene uncertain. Trimming removed 2 bases from V and 4 bases from J, with 3 bases in between. The CDR3 sequence is 11 residues long. Germline assignment: CDR1 DFQATT and CDR2 SNEGSKA (reference sequence). CDR3 in amino acids: CSARQYNEQFF. The CDR3 region has the DNA TGCAGTGCTAGACAGTACAATGAGCAGTTCTTC.

The gene calls are TRBV5-1 and TRBJ2-3; possibly TRBD1 for D (5 bases). CDR3 size: 12 residues. V was clipped by 7 bases and J by 8 bases, with 14 bases between them. From germline, CDR1 is SGHRS and CDR2 YFSETQ. The CDR3 loop reads CASGGRVGTQYF. CDR3 sequence (DNA): TGCGCCAGCGGCGGCAGGGTGGGTACGCAGTATTTT. Full variable domain (outside the CDR3, taken from reference TRBV5-1 and TRBJ2-3): KAGVTQTPRYLIKTRGQQVTLSCSPISGHRSVSWYQQTPGQGLQFLFEYFSETQRNKGNFPGRFSGRQFSNSRSEMNVSTLELGDSALYLCASGGRVGTQYFGPGTRLTVL.

The rearrangement joins TRBV6-5 to TRBJ1-1; D gene ambiguous. The CDR3 extends over 11 amino acids. V shed 1 base and J shed 7 bases, with 4 bases lying between them. From germline, CDR1 is MNHEY and CDR2 SVGAGI. CDR3 amino acids: CASSYLDEAFF. CDR3 sequence (DNA): TGTGCCAGCAGTTACTTAGATGAAGCTTTCTTT.

This clone appeared a few times. V usage is TRBV6-5 and J usage is TRBJ2-1; D may be TRBD1 or TRBD2 (6 bases each). Germline V gene data show CDR1 as MNHEY and CDR2 as SVGAGI. This CDR3 spans 14 amino acids. V was clipped by 2 bases and J by 7 bases, with 12 bases between them. CDR3 DNA sequence: TGTGCCAGCAGTTACGGGCAGGGGAGGAATGAGCAGTTCTTC. Protein: CASSYGQGRNEQFF.

In nucleotides, the CDR3 is TGTGCCAGCAGTTACTCAGGGTCAACTGGGGCCAACGTCCTGACTTTC. Translated: CASSYSGSTGANVLTF. The J gene is TRBJ2-6, the V gene TRBV6-5, with no clear D. This CDR3 comprises 16 residues. Germline CDR1 MNHEY, CDR2 SVGAGI. V lost 0 bases, J lost 2 bases, and 8 bases lay in between.

The genes are TRBV30 and TRBJ2-3, with TRBD2 matching over 7 bases. This CDR3 comprises 15 residues. Per the germline V gene, CDR1 is GTSNPN and CDR2 is SVGIG (reference sequence). Losses at the gene ends were 3 bases for V and 1 base for J; bases not matched to a gene: 7. The CDR3 is CAWSATSLGTDTQYF. CDR3 DNA sequence: TGTGCCTGGAGCGCGACTAGCTTGGGCACAGATACGCAGTATTTT.

The gene calls are TRBV7-3 and TRBJ2-2; perhaps TRBD1 as D (5 bases). Germline assignment: CDR1 SGHTA and CDR2 FQGTGA. This CDR3 is built from 15 residues. The V and J ends lost 4 bases and 0 bases respectively, with 9 bases between them. Here the CDR3 DNA reads TGTGCCAGCAGCTCACGACAGACGAACACCGGGGAGCTGTTTTTT. It encodes CASSSRQTNTGELFF.

This sequence joins TRBV6-6 and TRBJ2-2; D may correspond to TRBD1 or TRBD2 (6 bases each). This CDR3 is built from 16 residues. The germline CDR1 and CDR2 sequences are MNHNY and SVGAGI (reference sequence). V was trimmed by 7 bases and J by 3 bases, leaving 18 bases between them. The CDR3 nucleotides read TGTGCCAGCATCCTTAAGGGGGGATCGTACACCGGGGAGCTGTTTTTT. Encoded protein: CASILKGGSYTGELFF.

This chain connects TRBV18 to TRBJ2-1, with D uncertain. V was pared by 2 bases and J by 1 base, with 9 bases between. The germline gives CDR1 KGHSH, CDR2 LQKENI. CDR3 length equals 15 residues. CDR3 DNA sequence: TGTGCCAGCTCACCAGGCCCCGGATCCTACAATGAGCAGTTCTTC. It specifies CASSPGPGSYNEQFF.

This chain uses TRBV7-2 with TRBJ1-1, with TRBD1 as a possible D gene (6 bases). CDR3 length: 15 residues. The germline gives CDR1 SGHTA, CDR2 FQGNSA. Trimming pared 5 bases from V and 0 bases from J, leaving 13 bases between. CDR3 sequence: CASSEGGVMNTEAFF. CDR3 DNA: TGTGCCAGCAGCGAAGGGGGAGTTATGAACACTGAAGCTTTCTTT.

This CDR3 is CAWGGTRHNEQFF. CDR3 coding DNA: TGTGCCTGGGGGGGGACTAGACACAATGAGCAGTTCTTC. This sequence joins TRBV30 and TRBJ2-1, with 8 positions matching TRBD2. The CDR3 sequence is 13 residues long. The V segment lost 5 bases and the J segment 5 bases; nucleotides outside the gene matches: 5. The V gene's germline CDR1 is GTSNPN and CDR2 SVGIG (reference sequence). Full variable domain (missing parts from reference TRBV30 and TRBJ2-1): SQTIHQWPATLVQPVGSPLSLECTVEGTSNPNLYWYRQAAGRGLQLLFYSVGIGQISSEVPQNLSASRPQDRQFILSSKKLLLSDSGFYLCAWGGTRHNEQFFGPGTRLTVL.

The chain links TRBV11-3 to TRBJ2-1; D gene ambiguous. Germline CDR1 SGHNT, CDR2 YENEEA. V shed 1 base and J shed 10 bases, with 11 bases lying between them. This CDR3 is built from 13 residues. Here the CDR3 reads CASSLVPLAEQFF. The CDR3 DNA is TGTGCCAGCAGCTTAGTCCCGCTGGCGGAGCAGTTCTTC. The full variable domain, in which reference TRBV11-3 and TRBJ2-1 provide the parts outside the CDR3, is EAGVVQSPRYKIIEKKQPVAFWCNPISGHNTLYWYLQNLGQGPELLIRYENEEAVDDSQLPKDRFSAERLKGVDSTLKIQPAELGDSAVYLCASSLVPLAEQFFGPGTRLTVL.

The chain couples TRBV6-5 to TRBJ1-3; D remains ambiguous. Trimming removed 6 bases at V and 1 base at J, with 10 bases between. Germline V lookup: CDR1 MNHEY, CDR2 SVGAGI. This CDR3 comprises 14 residues. Written as DNA, the CDR3 is TGTGCCAGCAGAGGGTCTCGATCTGGAAACACCATATATTTT. Protein product: CASRGSRSGNTIYF.

In this sample, this clone turned up a few times. V and J are TRBV7-3 and TRBJ2-1; 9 nucleotides match TRBD2. V was pared by 4 bases and J by 1 base, with 2 bases of the junction left unmatched. CDR3 length: 15 residues. Germline CDR1 and CDR2: SGHTA and FQGTGA. The CDR3, as DNA: TGTGCCAGCAGCTATAGCGGGGGATCCTACAATGAGCAGTTCTTC. It translates to CASSYSGGSYNEQFF. Based on the CDR3 plus reference TRBV7-3 and TRBJ2-1, the full variable domain is GAGVSQTPSNKVTEKGKYVELRCDPISGHTALYWYRQSLGQGPEFLIYFQGTGAADDSGLPNDRFFAVRPEGSVSTLKIQRTERGDSAVYLCASSYSGGSYNEQFFGPGTRLTVL.

The rearrangement links TRBV6-5 to TRBJ1-1; no firm D call. Trimming removed 0 bases at V and 7 bases at J, with 12 bases between. CDR3 size: 14 residues. Germline V gives CDR1 MNHEY, CDR2 SVGAGI. The CDR3: CASSYSSSRVEAFF. The CDR3 nucleotides are TGTGCCAGCAGTTACTCGAGTTCAAGGGTTGAAGCTTTCTTT.

This CDR3 reads CASSSNSYNEQFF. The CDR3 DNA is TGTGCCAGCAGCTCCAATTCCTACAATGAGCAGTTCTTC. The J gene is TRBJ2-1, the V gene TRBV13; D remains ambiguous. The CDR3 consists of 13 residues. CDR1 is PRHDT and CDR2 is FYEKMQ in the germline V gene (reference sequence). The V end was cut by 4 bases, the J end by 1 base, with 5 bases between. Filled out from reference TRBV13 and TRBJ2-1, the complete variable domain reads AAGVIQSPRHLIKEKRETATLKCYPIPRHDTVYWYQQGPGQDPQFLISFYEKMQSDKGSIPDRFSAQQFSDYHSELNMSSLELGDSALYFCASSSNSYNEQFFGPGTRLTVL.

This clone was recorded a few times. The chain carries TRBV6-5 and TRBJ1-4, with TRBD1 as a possible D gene (5 bases). V lost 5 bases and J lost 5, with 15 bases in between. The CDR3 extends over 15 amino acids. The V gene's germline CDR1 is MNHEY and CDR2 SVGAGI. In nucleotides, the CDR3 is TGTGCCAGCAGTCACTTTACAGGTTCCAATGAAAAACTGTTTTTT. This translates into CASSHFTGSNEKLFF.

The rearrangement links TRBV27 to TRBJ1-2; D is unresolved. The CDR3 has 13 amino acids. CDR1 and CDR2 (germline): MNHEY, SMNVEV (reference sequence). V lost 1 base and J lost 4, with 7 bases in between. The CDR3 loop reads CASSLYSSYGYTF. CDR3 in DNA: TGTGCCAGCAGTTTATATTCCAGCTATGGCTACACCTTC.

Only a few counts were recorded for this clone. The chain joins TRBV5-1 to TRBJ2-3; D is unclear. The germline V gene encodes CDR1 SGHRS and CDR2 YFSETQ. The CDR3 consists of 14 residues. V gave up 0 bases and J gave up 4 bases, with 9 bases separating them. This chain's CDR3 is CASSLAGPADTQYF. The CDR3 nucleotides read TGCGCCAGCAGCTTGGCGGGCCCAGCAGATACGCAGTATTTT.

In this sample, this clone turned up once. The chain joins TRBV29-1 to TRBJ2-1; D perhaps matches TRBD2 (5 bases). This CDR3 is 13 amino acids long. The germline V and J ends were trimmed by 7 bases and 1 base, with 11 bases remaining between them. The germline CDR1 and CDR2 sequences are SQVTM and ANQGSEA. This CDR3 reads CSGGRGSYNEQFF. In nucleotides, the CDR3 is TGCAGCGGAGGACGAGGGTCCTACAATGAGCAGTTCTTC.